This record concerns one T cell receptor beta chain sequence. Its antigen has not been determined. Qualities for individual bases were not recorded, and no much larger clone is one base off. These data belong to a study of a mutant IDH1 vaccine in newly diagnosed glioma (dated by TCRdb to 2020 to 2022). Background on the whole study: The roughly 32 treated patients were roughly 62% male and roughly 40% female, with a mean age of around 40 years. Six visits were used for peripheral blood collection: V03 (baseline), V05, V07, V10, V12 and V13. Before enrollment, patients had received standard therapy of radiotherapy alone, temozolomide alone, or radiochemotherapy with temozolomide; most received the combination. For exploratory analyses, longitudinal TCRB deep sequencing was carried out in approximately 25 treated patients wherever samples were available.

V loses 3 bases, J loses 5 bases, and the germline ends lie 8 bases apart. Via the germline V gene (reference sequence), CDR1 is SGHNT and CDR2 YYREEE. CDR3 length: 12 amino acids, cysteine to phenylalanine. The kept DNA is CDR3 alone, 36 bases in frame from the first base. The library was produced with the immunoSEQ multiplex PCR assay. Rearranged TCR beta chain sequences were amplified with the hsTCRB Kit following the manufacturer's protocol. TCRB libraries were sequenced on an Illumina MiSeq. Processing in the source paper ran as follows. The proprietary platform of the kit vendor was used for demultiplexing, trimming and gene mapping. In TCRdb, the immuneACCESS table is reduced to in-frame sequences with V and J assigned. These tables do not hold every clone; where another copy was compared, an unresolved V gene accounts for under half, and the others remain unexplained. V and J calls and clone size follow that table, whereas D and trimming were derived from the DNA. In all, the sample holds 55,000 to 70,000 clones, and approximately 83% of those were seen once. The ten largest clones take up under 3.5% of the sample.

Reading the label with the study, this specimen's time point is: baseline, week 1 (first vaccination visit). Taken with the paper, the label for treatment or condition translates to: pre-vaccination baseline after standard-of-care therapy. The donors had newly diagnosed IDH1-mutant astrocytomas of WHO grade 3 or 4 that showed loss of nuclear ATRX. The samples were drawn from NOA16, a multicentre, single-arm, open-label phase I trial in Germany that tested a mutant IDH1 peptide vaccine in humans for the first time. For immunogenicity testing, the blood drawn at visit V03 was used as the baseline sample. Genomic DNA for TCRB sequencing was extracted from EDTA blood using the DNeasy Blood and Tissue Kit. General study outcomes and caveats: It was noted by the authors that analyses of patient blood samples could not be reproduced owing to sample limitations. Availability determined which PBMC samples were chosen for TCRB deep sequencing. Vaccine-induced immune responses across multiple MHC alleles were detected in approximately 94% of patients. Pseudoprogression seemed to be unrelated to changes in the top peripheral T cell clonotypes found by TCRB sequencing.

The TCR sequence derives from a man aged 30 to 45 with glioma. The V and J segments used are TRBV5-4 and TRBJ1-2; a tentative D call is TRBD1 (5 bases match). Material: PBMCs, obtained from a glioma patient treated with radiotherapy, temozolomide or both. The CDR3 region: CASSSTAYGYTF. The DNA reads TGTGCCAGCAGCTCGACAGCTTATGGCTACACCTTC.